This T cell receptor (beta chain) was recorded in a study of blood T cell repertoires in COVID-19 (dated by TCRdb to the early 2020s). The study in broad terms: Collaborator samples came from the United States, Italy and Spain and covered acute and convalescent phases of COVID-19. Where available, HLA class I and class II types were obtained from metadata supplied by the sample provider rather than from assay-based typing. The prospective study material was composed of cDNA or gDNA derived from T cells, B-cell-depleted T cells, or PBMCs. The repertoires were released in a freely available public database intended as a resource for research on the immune response to SARS-CoV-2. Samples were obtained from the ongoing ImmuneRACE study (first 160 participants) and from 1,254 subjects provided by 6 global collaborators. Subjects who had been exposed to COVID-19, were actively infected with it, or had recovered from it provided the deeply sampled blood TCRbeta repertoires that made up the dataset. Nearly every sample came with metadata listing a de-identified subject ID, COVID-19 status, age in years and sex.

Reading from cysteine to phenylalanine, the CDR3 counts 17 amino acids. The kept DNA is CDR3 alone, 51 bases in frame from the first base. Trimming takes 4 bases off V and 4 bases off J; junction bases not matched to a gene: 11. For CDR1 and CDR2, the germline V gene (reference sequence) lists SGHNT and YYREEE. Broader findings and caveats from the paper: Clinical and demographic metadata were provided uncurated, with the amount varying by source and participant.

The collaborating institutions used their own protocols to collect whole blood in K2EDTA tubes. For TCRbeta analysis, collaborator samples were shipped as frozen whole blood, as isolated PBMCs, or as DNA extracted from either sample type. This clone has more than one count but fewer than ten. Its antigen remains undetermined. The record has no base qualities; no much larger clone is one base away. Within the sample, other DNA sequences also encode this same CDR3. The immunoSEQ Assay, a bias-controlled multiplex PCR, was used to amplify TCRbeta CDR3 regions from genomic DNA. The authors' analysis ran thus. Nucleated cell counts per sample were estimated from amplification of reference gene primers within the assay. Sequence reads were collapsed and filtered to measure the absolute abundance of every unique TCRbeta CDR3 rearrangement. For each sample, productive Simpson clonality was calculated as the square root of Simpson's diversity index over productive rearrangements. TCRdb provides this immuneACCESS table in a form limited to in-frame rearrangements. Some clones are lacking; in checked studies, under half of them reflect an unresolved V gene, and why the rest are absent is not known. That table gives V, J and clone size, and the DNA gave D and trimming. The sample includes 90,000 to 110,000 clones, with around 81% observed a single time. Around 4% of the sample is held by the ten biggest clonotypes.

The sequenced sample consisted of peripheral blood. The receptor's source is a human donor in a cohort sampled during active or convalescent COVID-19. The chain couples TRBV5-4 to TRBJ2-5; the junction holds 12 bases that match TRBD1. At the DNA level, the sequence is TGTGCCAGCAGCCACCGGGACAGGGGGCCGGGGCGAGAGACCCAGTACTTC. It specifies CASSHRDRGPGRETQYF. Beyond the CDR3, the reference TRBV5-4 and TRBJ2-5 genes provide the residues; the full variable domain reads: ETGVTQSPTHLIKTRGQQVTLRCSSQSGHNTVSWYQQALGQGPQFIFQYYREEENGRGNFPPRFSGLQFPNYSSELNVNALELDDSALYLCASSHRDRGPGRETQYFGPGTRLLVL.